This T cell receptor beta chain is drawn from a study of graft-versus-host responses after intestinal transplantation. Study summary: Multivisceral, liver-intestinal, or isolated intestinal transplants were given to recipients.

This clone has just one count. Its antigen is unidentified. Only in-frame clones appear in the TCRdb table, and some are missing; sequencing was by immunoSEQ multiplex PCR. The sample yields more than 85,000 clones, around 93% seen once. This specimen consisted of unstimulated CD8+ T cells sorted from spleen or lymph node cells, obtained before intestinal transplant. This sequence originates from a human donor who received an intestinal transplant.

The CDR3 DNA sequence: TGTGCCAGCAGTGAACGAGGAGGGAGTTCCTACGAGCAGTACTTC. Translation: CASSERGGSSYEQYF. The V and J genes are TRBV2 and TRBJ2-7, with D tentatively TRBD2 (6 bases). The CDR3 is made up of 15 amino acids. Germline values: CDR1 SNHLY, CDR2 FYNNEI. Trimming took 2 bases from V and 1 from J, leaving 12 bases between them.